A selection of T cell receptor beta chains follows, all from one sample in a study of molecular identifiers for immune sequencing clone quantification. One entry per CDR3 protein results from TCRdb running MiXCR on the PCR reads. Of just under 65,000 distinct CDR3 sequences listed, around 20% were seen once; the top ten hold 1.4%. The sample comprised naive CD8+ T cells from blood, with Jurkat cell RNA spiked in. The receptors originated from a human donor in good health. Some libraries in this study had Jurkat cell RNA spiked in. CDR3s include the opening cysteine and the closing phenylalanine or tryptophan. A D gene is named only where the DNA matches it firmly. Only some rows state a clone size, as once, few, many or a class for expanded clones.

v_call	clone_size	j_call	d_call	cdr3_aa	cdr3_nt
TRBV4-1	many	TRBJ2-2	-	CASSQGVPGPPNTGELFF	TGCGCCAGCAGCCAAGGCGTACCGGGACCCCCGAACACCGGGGAGCTGTTTTTT
TRBV4-1	-	TRBJ1-5	-	CASSPYPGRGSNQPQHF	TGCGCCAGCAGCCCCTACCCTGGGCGGGGTAGCAATCAGCCCCAGCATTTT
TRBV29-1	few	TRBJ2-7	-	CSVESGKNSYEQYF	TGCAGCGTTGAATCAGGCAAAAACTCCTACGAGCAGTACTTC
TRBV19	many	TRBJ2-3	-	CASILTGASDTQYF	TGTGCCAGTATACTGACTGGGGCGTCAGATACGCAGTATTTT
TRBV6-2/TRBV6-3	many	TRBJ2-1	-	CASSEPGPENEQFF	TGTGCCAGCAGCGAGCCGGGCCCCGAAAATGAGCAGTTCTTC
TRBV7-9	few	TRBJ1-3	-	CAVRMSITIYF	TGTGCCGTCCGAATGAGTATCACCATATATTTT
TRBV27	many	TRBJ2-3	TRBD2	CASSLLAELGDTQYF	TGTGCCAGCAGTTTACTAGCGGAGCTGGGGGATACGCAGTATTTT
TRBV4-3	many	TRBJ1-1	TRBD1	CASSQDYRTGTMNTEAFF	TGCGCCAGCAGCCAAGATTACCGGACAGGGACTATGAACACTGAAGCTTTCTTT
TRBV6-2/TRBV6-3	-	TRBJ2-3	-	CASSLISGSDTQYF	TGTGCCAGCAGTCTAATATCCGGGTCAGATACGCAGTATTTT
TRBV5-6	-	TRBJ2-7	TRBD1	CTSSTGQTYEQYF	TGTACCAGCAGCACGGGACAGACCTACGAGCAGTACTTC
TRBV4-1	few	TRBJ1-6	-	CASSQVTVTWNSPLHF	TGCGCCAGCAGCCAAGTGACAGTGACCTGGAATTCACCCCTCCACTTT
TRBV6-5	many	TRBJ2-6	-	CATSPGANVLTF	TGTGCCACCTCCCCTGGGGCCAACGTCCTGACTTTC
TRBV4-1	many	TRBJ2-2	-	CASSQPGTPHSELFF	TGCGCCAGCAGCCAACCCGGGACTCCTCATTCGGAGCTGTTTTTT
TRBV4-1	many	TRBJ2-5	TRBD1	CASSDGQGQETQYF	TGCGCCAGCAGCGACGGACAGGGGCAAGAGACCCAGTACTTC
TRBV25-1	-	TRBJ1-1	-	CASSEGTMNTEAFF	TGTGCCAGCAGTGAAGGAACCATGAACACTGAAGCTTTCTTT
TRBV20-1	many	TRBJ2-3	-	CSTAEAREADTQYF	TGCAGTACAGCGGAGGCGAGGGAGGCAGATACGCAGTATTTT
TRBV27	few	TRBJ2-7	TRBD2	CAGSVVAGVGYEQYF	TGTGCCGGCAGTGTAGTAGCGGGAGTAGGGTACGAGCAGTACTTC
TRBV7-8	many	TRBJ2-5	TRBD2	CASSFLAGMQETQYF	TGTGCCAGCAGCTTTCTAGCGGGAATGCAAGAGACCCAGTACTTC
TRBV20-1	many	TRBJ2-2	-	CSARVGATGELFF	TGCAGTGCTAGAGTGGGGGCGACCGGGGAGCTGTTTTTT
TRBV12-3/TRBV12-4	many	TRBJ2-1	-	CASTDSGPHNEQFF	TGTGCCAGCACAGATTCGGGGCCCCACAATGAGCAGTTCTTC
TRBV25-1	many	TRBJ1-4	-	CASSAGQGAEKLFF	TGTGCCAGCAGTGCAGGTCAGGGCGCGGAAAAACTGTTTTTT
TRBV7-9	-	TRBJ2-5	TRBD1	CASSSGTGNRQTQYF	TGTGCCAGCAGCTCCGGGACAGGGAATCGGCAGACCCAGTACTTC
TRBV2	many	TRBJ1-1	-	CASRAGRSMNTEAFF	TGTGCCAGCAGAGCAGGGAGAAGCATGAACACTGAAGCTTTCTTT
TRBV28	many	TRBJ1-4	-	CASSLLRGGEKLFF	TGTGCCAGCAGTTTGCTCAGGGGAGGCGAAAAACTGTTTTTT
TRBV29-1	-	TRBJ2-1	-	CSVVRDNEQFF	TGCAGCGTTGTCAGAGACAATGAGCAGTTCTTC
TRBV6-1	-	TRBJ2-7	TRBD1	CASSWTGGIYEQYF	TGTGCCAGCAGTTGGACAGGGGGAATCTACGAGCAGTACTTC
TRBV7-2	many	TRBJ2-7	TRBD2	CASSLPGGYEQYF	TGTGCCAGCAGCTTGCCGGGAGGCTACGAGCAGTACTTC
TRBV30	many	TRBJ1-1	-	CAWSGYRMPANTEAFF	TGTGCCTGGAGTGGCTACAGGATGCCCGCGAACACTGAAGCTTTCTTT
TRBV5-4	few	TRBJ2-7	TRBD2	CASSFASGSAEQYF	TGTGCCAGCAGCTTTGCTAGCGGGAGCGCCGAGCAGTACTTC
TRBV7-8	many	TRBJ1-1	-	CASSQGSRFDTEAFF	TGTGCCAGCAGCCAAGGGTCCAGGTTTGACACTGAAGCTTTCTTT
TRBV11-3	-	TRBJ2-7	-	CASSSTGRPYEQYF	TGTGCCAGCAGCTCGACCGGCAGACCCTACGAGCAGTACTTC
TRBV4-1	-	TRBJ2-1	-	CASSRSRYNEQFF	TGCGCCAGCAGCCGCTCCCGCTACAATGAGCAGTTCTTC
TRBV7-9	many	TRBJ2-3	TRBD2	CATPAGTRLTDTQYF	TGTGCCACCCCAGCGGGGACTAGGCTCACAGATACGCAGTATTTT
TRBV19	many	TRBJ2-1	-	CASSKSHYSSYNEQFF	TGTGCCAGTAGTAAATCCCATTACAGCTCCTACAATGAGCAGTTCTTC
TRBV30	-	TRBJ1-5	-	CAWSIGVGNQPQHF	TGTGCCTGGAGTATAGGGGTGGGGAATCAGCCCCAGCATTTC
TRBV4-1	many	TRBJ2-1	-	CASSHLTNEQFF	TGCGCCAGCAGCCATCTCACTAATGAGCAGTTCTTC
TRBV10-1	many	TRBJ2-2	TRBD2	CASSESRAGLNTGELFF	TGCGCCAGCAGTGAGTCACGAGCGGGACTCAACACCGGGGAGCTGTTTTTT
TRBV14	many	TRBJ2-7	-	CASSPRHRAPSGSYEQYF	TGTGCCAGCAGCCCCCGTCACCGGGCCCCAAGCGGGTCCTACGAGCAGTACTTC
TRBV24-1	few	TRBJ2-1	-	CATSDRPLGGSYNEQFF	TGTGCCACCAGTGACCGGCCCCTTGGCGGCTCCTACAATGAGCAGTTCTTC
TRBV5-5	-	TRBJ2-2	TRBD1	CASSLAGTANTGELFF	TGTGCCAGCAGCTTGGCGGGGACAGCTAACACCGGGGAGCTGTTTTTT
TRBV19	-	TRBJ2-7	TRBD1	CASSIAGTGGSEQYF	TGTGCCAGTAGTATAGCCGGGACAGGGGGCAGCGAGCAGTACTTC
TRBV27	many	TRBJ1-1	TRBD1	CASSWTGGSTEAFF	TGTGCCAGCTCCTGGACAGGGGGGAGCACTGAAGCTTTCTTT
TRBV6-1	many	TRBJ1-2	-	CASSEARGGNYGYTF	TGTGCCAGCAGTGAGGCGCGGGGGGGGAACTATGGCTACACCTTC
TRBV20-1	few	TRBJ2-7	TRBD2	CSATRAGGPYEQYF	TGCAGTGCTACCCGAGCGGGAGGGCCTTACGAGCAGTACTTC
TRBV7-9	-	TRBJ2-7	TRBD2	CASSLGLAPLEQYF	TGTGCCAGCAGCTTAGGACTAGCGCCCTTGGAGCAGTACTTC
TRBV5-1	few	TRBJ2-3	-	CASSLVDLTDTQYF	TGCGCCAGCAGCTTGGTAGACCTCACAGATACGCAGTATTTT